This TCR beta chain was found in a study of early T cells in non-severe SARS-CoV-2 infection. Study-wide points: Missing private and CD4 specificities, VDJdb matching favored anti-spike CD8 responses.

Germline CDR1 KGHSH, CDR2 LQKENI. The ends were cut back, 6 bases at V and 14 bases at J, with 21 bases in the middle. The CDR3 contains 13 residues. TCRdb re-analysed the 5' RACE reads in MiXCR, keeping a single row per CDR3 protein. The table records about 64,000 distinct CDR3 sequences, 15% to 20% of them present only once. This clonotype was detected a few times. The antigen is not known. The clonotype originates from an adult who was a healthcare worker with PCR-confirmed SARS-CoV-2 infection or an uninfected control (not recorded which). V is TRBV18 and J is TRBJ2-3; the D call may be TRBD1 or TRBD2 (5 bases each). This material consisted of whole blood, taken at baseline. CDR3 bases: TGTGCCAGCTCGGCCGATGTTGGGACCCCGTCGTATTTT. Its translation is CASSADVGTPSYF. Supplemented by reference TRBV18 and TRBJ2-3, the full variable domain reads NAGVMQNPRHLVRRRGQEARLRCSPMKGHSHVYWYRQLPEEGLKFMVYLQKENIIDESGMPKERFSAEFPKEGPSILRIQQVVRGDSAAYFCASSADVGTPSYFGPGTRLTVL.